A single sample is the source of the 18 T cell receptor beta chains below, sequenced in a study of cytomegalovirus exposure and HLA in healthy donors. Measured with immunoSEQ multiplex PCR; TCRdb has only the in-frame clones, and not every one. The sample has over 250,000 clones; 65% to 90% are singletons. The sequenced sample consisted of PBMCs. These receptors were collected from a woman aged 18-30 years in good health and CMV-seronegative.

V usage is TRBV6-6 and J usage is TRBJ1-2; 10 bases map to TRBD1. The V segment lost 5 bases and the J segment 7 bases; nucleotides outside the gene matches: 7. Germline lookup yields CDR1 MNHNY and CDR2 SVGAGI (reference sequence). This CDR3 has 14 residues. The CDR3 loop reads CASSPDRGLGGYTF. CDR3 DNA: TGTGCCAGCAGTCCCGACAGGGGGCTAGGTGGCTACACCTTC.

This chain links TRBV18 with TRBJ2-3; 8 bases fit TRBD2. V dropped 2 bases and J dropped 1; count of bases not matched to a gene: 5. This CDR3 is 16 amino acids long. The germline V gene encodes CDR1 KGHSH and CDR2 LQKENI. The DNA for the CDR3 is TGTGCCAGCTCACCATTCCTGCGGGGGGGCACAGATACGCAGTATTTT. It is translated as CASSPFLRGGTDTQYF.

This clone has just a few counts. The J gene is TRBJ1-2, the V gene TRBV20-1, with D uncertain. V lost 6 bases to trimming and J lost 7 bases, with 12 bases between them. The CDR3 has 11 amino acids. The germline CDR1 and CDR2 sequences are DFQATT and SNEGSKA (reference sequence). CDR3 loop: CSAYTGSGYTF. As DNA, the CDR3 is TGCAGTGCCTATACCGGGAGTGGCTACACCTTC.

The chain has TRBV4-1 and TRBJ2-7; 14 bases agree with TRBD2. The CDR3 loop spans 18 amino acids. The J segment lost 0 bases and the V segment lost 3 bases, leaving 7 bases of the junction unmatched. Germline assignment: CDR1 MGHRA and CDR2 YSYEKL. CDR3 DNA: TGCGCCAGCAGCCAGGAGGGACTAGCGGGAGCCCTCTCCTACGAGCAGTACTTC. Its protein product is CASSQEGLAGALSYEQYF.

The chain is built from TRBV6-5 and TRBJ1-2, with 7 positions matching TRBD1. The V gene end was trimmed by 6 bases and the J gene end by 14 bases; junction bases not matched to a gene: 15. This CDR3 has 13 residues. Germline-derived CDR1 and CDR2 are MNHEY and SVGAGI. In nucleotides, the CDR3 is TGTGCCAGCAGCCCTCTTCGGACAGGCCAAGGAACCTTC. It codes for CASSPLRTGQGTF.

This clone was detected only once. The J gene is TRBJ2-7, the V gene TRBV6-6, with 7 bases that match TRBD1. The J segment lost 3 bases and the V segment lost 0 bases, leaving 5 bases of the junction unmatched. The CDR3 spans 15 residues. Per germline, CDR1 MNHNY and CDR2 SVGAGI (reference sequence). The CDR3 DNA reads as TGTGCCAGCAGTTACTCGAGTCCAGGGGGCTACGAGCAGTACTTC. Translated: CASSYSSPGGYEQYF.

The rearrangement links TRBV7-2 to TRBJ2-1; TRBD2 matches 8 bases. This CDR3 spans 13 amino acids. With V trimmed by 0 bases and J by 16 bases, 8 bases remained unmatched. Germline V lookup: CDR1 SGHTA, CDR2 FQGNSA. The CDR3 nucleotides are TGTGCCAGCAGCTTAGCGCGCGGGGGGCCGACTTTCTTC. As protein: CASSLARGGPTFF.

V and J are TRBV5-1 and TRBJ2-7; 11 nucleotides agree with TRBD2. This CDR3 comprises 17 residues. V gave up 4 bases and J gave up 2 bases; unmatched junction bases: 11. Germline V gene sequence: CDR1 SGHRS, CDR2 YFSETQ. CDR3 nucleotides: TGCGCCAGCAGCATAGGACTAGCGGGTAGGGACGCCTACGAGCAGTACTTC. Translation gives CASSIGLAGRDAYEQYF.

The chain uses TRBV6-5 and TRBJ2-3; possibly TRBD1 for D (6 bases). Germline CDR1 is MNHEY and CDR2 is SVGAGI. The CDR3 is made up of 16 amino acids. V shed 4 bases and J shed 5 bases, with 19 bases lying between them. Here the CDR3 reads CASSSIGGALGDTQYF. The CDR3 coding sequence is TGTGCCAGCAGTTCAATAGGGGGAGCTTTGGGAGATACGCAGTATTTT.

CDR3 region: CASRRRVTGELFF. As DNA, the CDR3 is TGTGCCAGCAGACGCAGGGTCACCGGGGAGCTGTTTTTT. The rearrangement joins TRBV2 to TRBJ2-2; D perhaps matches TRBD1 (5 bases). The CDR3 runs to 13 residues. The germline V and J ends were trimmed by 6 bases and 4 bases, with 9 bases remaining between them. Germline CDR1 is SNHLY and CDR2 is FYNNEI. Variable domain in full (rest from reference TRBV2 and TRBJ2-2): EPEVTQTPSHQVTQMGQEVILRCVPISNHLYFYWYRQILGQKVEFLVSFYNNEISEKSEIFDDQFSVERPDGSNFTLKIRSTKLEDSAMYFCASRRRVTGELFFGEGSRLTVL.

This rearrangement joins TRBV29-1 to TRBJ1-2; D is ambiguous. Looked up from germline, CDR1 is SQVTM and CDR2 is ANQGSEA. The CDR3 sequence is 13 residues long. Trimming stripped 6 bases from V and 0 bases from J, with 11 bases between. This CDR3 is CSVATGANYGYTF. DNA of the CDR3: TGCAGCGTGGCAACCGGGGCTAACTATGGCTACACCTTC.

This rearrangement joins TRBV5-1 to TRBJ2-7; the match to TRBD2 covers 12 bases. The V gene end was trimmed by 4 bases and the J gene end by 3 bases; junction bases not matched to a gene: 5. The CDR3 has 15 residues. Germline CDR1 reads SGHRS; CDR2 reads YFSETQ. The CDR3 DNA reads TGCGCCAGCAGCACACTAGCGGGAGGCCACTACGAGCAGTACTTC. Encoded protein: CASSTLAGGHYEQYF.

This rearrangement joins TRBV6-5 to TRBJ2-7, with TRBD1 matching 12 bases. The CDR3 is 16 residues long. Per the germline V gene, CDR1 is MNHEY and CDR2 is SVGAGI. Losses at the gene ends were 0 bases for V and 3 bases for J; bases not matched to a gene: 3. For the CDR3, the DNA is TGTGCCAGCAGTTACTCTGGGACAGGGGGCTTCTACGAGCAGTACTTC. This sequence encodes CASSYSGTGGFYEQYF.

The CDR3 DNA follows: TGTGCCAGCAGCCAGTCGGGGAATTCACCCCTCCACTTT. It translates to CASSQSGNSPLHF. The rearrangement links TRBV14 to TRBJ1-6; D not certain. V dropped 3 bases and J dropped 7 bases, with 7 bases sitting between them. There are 13 residues in the CDR3. Germline CDR1 and CDR2: SGHDN and FVKESK.

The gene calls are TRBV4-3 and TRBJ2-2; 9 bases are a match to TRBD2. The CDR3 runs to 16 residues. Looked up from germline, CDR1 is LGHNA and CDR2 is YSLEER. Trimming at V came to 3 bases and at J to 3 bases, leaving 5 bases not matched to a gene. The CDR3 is CASSHPAGGYTGELFF. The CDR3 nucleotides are TGCGCCAGCAGCCACCCTGCGGGGGGGTACACCGGGGAGCTGTTTTTT.

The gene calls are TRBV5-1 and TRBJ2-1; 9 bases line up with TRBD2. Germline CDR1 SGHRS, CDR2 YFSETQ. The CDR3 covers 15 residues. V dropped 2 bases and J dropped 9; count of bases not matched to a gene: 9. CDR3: CASSFGLAGEPEQFF. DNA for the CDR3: TGCGCCAGCAGCTTCGGTTTAGCGGGAGAACCTGAGCAGTTCTTC.

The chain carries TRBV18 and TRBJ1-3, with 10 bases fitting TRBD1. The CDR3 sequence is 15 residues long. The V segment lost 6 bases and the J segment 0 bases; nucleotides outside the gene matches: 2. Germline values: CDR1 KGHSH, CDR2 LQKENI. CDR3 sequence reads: CASSGTGASGNTIYF. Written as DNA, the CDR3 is TGTGCCAGCTCGGGGACAGGGGCCTCTGGAAACACCATATATTTT.

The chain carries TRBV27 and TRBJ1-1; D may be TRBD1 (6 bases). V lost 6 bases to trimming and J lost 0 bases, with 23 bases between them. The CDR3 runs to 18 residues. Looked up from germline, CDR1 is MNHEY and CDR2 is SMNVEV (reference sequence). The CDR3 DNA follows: TGTGCCAGCAGACCGCCGGGACACTCCGGGCTAGTGAACACTGAAGCTTTCTTT. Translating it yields CASRPPGHSGLVNTEAFF.